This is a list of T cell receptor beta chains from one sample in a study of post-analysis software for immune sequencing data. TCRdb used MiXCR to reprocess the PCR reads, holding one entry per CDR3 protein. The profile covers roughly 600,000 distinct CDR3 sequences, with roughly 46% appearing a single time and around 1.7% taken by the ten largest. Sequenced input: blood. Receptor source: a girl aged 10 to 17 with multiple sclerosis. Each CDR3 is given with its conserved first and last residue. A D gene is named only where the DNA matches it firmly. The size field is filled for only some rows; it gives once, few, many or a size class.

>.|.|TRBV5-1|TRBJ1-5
CASSLDVNQPQHF
TGCGCCAGCAGCTTGGATGTCAATCAGCCCCAGCATTTT
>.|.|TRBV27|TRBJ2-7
CASSLADAGYEQYF
TGTGCCAGCAGTTTGGCAGACGCGGGCTACGAGCAGTACTTC
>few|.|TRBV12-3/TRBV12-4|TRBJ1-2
CASSFSWDGYTF
TGTGCCAGCAGTTTTTCTTGGGATGGCTACACCTTC
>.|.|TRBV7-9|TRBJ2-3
CASSLWLADTQYF
TGTGCCAGCAGCTTATGGTTGGCAGATACGCAGTATTTT
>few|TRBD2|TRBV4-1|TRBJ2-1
CASSQGLLAGPQDEQFF
TGCGCCAGCAGCCAAGGCCTACTAGCGGGGCCTCAAGATGAGCAGTTCTTC
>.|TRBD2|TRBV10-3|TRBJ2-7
CAILAGDLAGVYEQYF
TGTGCCATCTTGGCCGGGGATCTAGCGGGAGTCTACGAGCAGTACTTC
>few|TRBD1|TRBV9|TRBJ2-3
CASSVAGGFTDTQYF
TGTGCCAGCAGCGTTGCAGGGGGCTTTACAGATACGCAGTATTTT
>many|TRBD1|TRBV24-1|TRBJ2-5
CATSQNSRQGFETQYF
TGTGCCACCAGTCAAAATAGTAGACAGGGGTTCGAGACCCAGTACTTC
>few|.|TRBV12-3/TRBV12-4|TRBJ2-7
CASGEGISYEQYF
TGTGCCAGCGGCGAGGGCATCTCCTACGAGCAGTACTTC
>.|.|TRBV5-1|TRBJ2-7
CASSLTLDYEQYF
TGCGCCAGCAGCTTGACACTAGACTACGAGCAGTACTTC
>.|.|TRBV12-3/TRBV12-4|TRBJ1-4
CASSLYPRATNEKLFF
TGTGCCAGCAGTTTATATCCTAGGGCAACTAATGAAAAACTGTTTTTT
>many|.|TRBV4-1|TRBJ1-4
CASSQDGGDNEKLFF
TGCGCCAGCAGCCAAGACGGCGGGGATAATGAAAAACTGTTTTTT
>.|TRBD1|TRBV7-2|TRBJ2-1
CASSAGTGSLYNEQFF
TGTGCCAGCAGCGCCGGGACAGGGTCCCTATACAATGAGCAGTTCTTC
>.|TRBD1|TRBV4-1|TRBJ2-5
CASSQDQGGGETQYF
TGCGCCAGCAGCCAAGATCAAGGGGGCGGAGAGACCCAGTACTTC
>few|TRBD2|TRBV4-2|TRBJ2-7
CASSQELAGTYEQYF
TGTGCCAGCAGCCAAGAACTAGCGGGGACCTACGAGCAGTACTTC
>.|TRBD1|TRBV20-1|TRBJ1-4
CSARDSKLSTNEKLFF
TGCAGTGCTCGGGACAGCAAATTATCAACTAATGAAAAACTGTTTTTT
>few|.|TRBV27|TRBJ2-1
CASSLSGGGSYNEQFF
TGTGCCAGCAGTCTTAGCGGAGGGGGCTCCTACAATGAGCAGTTCTTC
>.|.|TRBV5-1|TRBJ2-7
CASSLSGVGSYEQYF
TGCGCCAGCAGCTTGAGTGGTGTCGGGAGCTACGAGCAGTACTTC
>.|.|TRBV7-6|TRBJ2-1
CASSLGTDLEQFF
TGTGCCAGCAGCTTAGGGACGGACCTTGAGCAGTTCTTC
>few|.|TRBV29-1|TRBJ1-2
CSVVALLSYGYTF
TGCAGCGTTGTAGCGCTGCTCAGCTATGGCTACACCTTC
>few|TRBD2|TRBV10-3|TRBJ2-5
CASGSGGSGGFRKTQYF
TGTGCCAGCGGGTCTGGGGGTAGCGGGGGGTTTCGGAAGACGCAGTACTTC
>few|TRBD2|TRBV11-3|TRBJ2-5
CASSFLAGDETQYF
TGTGCCAGCAGCTTTCTAGCGGGAGATGAGACCCAGTACTTC
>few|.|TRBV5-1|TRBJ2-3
CASSLEGTSTEDTQYF
TGCGCCAGCAGCTTGGAAGGGACTTCCACCGAAGATACGCAGTATTTT
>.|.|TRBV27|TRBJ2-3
CASSHRTGVSSTDTQYF
TGTGCCAGCAGCCACCGTACGGGAGTTAGTAGCACAGATACGCAGTATTTT
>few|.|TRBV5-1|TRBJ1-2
CASSKTDSGSYGYTF
TGCGCCAGCAGCAAGACAGATTCGGGTTCTTATGGCTACACCTTC
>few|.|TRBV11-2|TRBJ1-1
CASSPGSEAFF
TGTGCCAGCAGCCCGGGGAGTGAAGCTTTCTTT
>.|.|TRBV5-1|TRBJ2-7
CASSSRDLGYEQYF
TGCGCCAGCAGCAGTAGGGACCTTGGTTACGAGCAGTACTTC
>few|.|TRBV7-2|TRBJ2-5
CASQTSWALGQYF
TGTGCCAGTCAAACTTCGTGGGCTCTGGGGCAGTACTTC
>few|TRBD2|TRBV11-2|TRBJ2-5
CASSLAVLAGHQETQYF
TGTGCCAGCAGCTTAGCGGTACTAGCGGGTCACCAAGAGACCCAGTACTTC
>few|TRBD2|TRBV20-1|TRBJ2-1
CSARDLAGPSYNEQFF
TGCAGTGCTAGAGACCTAGCGGGGCCCTCCTACAATGAGCAGTTCTTC
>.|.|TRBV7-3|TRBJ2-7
CASSDSTYEQYF
TGTGCCAGCAGCGACAGCACCTACGAGCAGTACTTC
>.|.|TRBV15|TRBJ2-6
CATSRDREGYRSGANVLTF
TGTGCCACCAGCAGAGATAGAGAGGGCTACCGCTCTGGGGCCAACGTCCTGACTTTC
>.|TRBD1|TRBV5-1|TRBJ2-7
CASSLSTSTGTGSYEQYF
TGCGCCAGCAGCTTATCTACTTCTACCGGGACAGGCTCCTACGAGCAGTACTTC
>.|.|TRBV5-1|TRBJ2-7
CASSLGDWTEPYEQYF
TGCGCCAGCAGCTTGGGAGACTGGACAGAGCCCTACGAGCAGTACTTC
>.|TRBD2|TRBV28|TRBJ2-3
CASSVDGGGGDTQYF
TGTGCCAGCTCCGTCGATGGCGGGGGAGGGGATACGCAGTATTTT
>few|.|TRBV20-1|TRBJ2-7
CSARALRGFPYEQYF
TGCAGTGCTAGGGCCCTCAGGGGATTCCCCTACGAGCAGTACTTC
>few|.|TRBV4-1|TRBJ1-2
CASSQVSSANYGYTF
TGCGCCAGCAGCCAAGTCTCCAGCGCTAACTATGGCTACACCTTC
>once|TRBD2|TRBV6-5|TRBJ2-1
CASSYATSAGWYGNEQFF
TGTGCCAGCAGTTACGCTACTAGCGCGGGCTGGTATGGCAATGAGCAGTTCTTC
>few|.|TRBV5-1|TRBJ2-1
CASSLARWEQFF
TGCGCCAGCAGCTTGGCCCGATGGGAGCAGTTCTTC
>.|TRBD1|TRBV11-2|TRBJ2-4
CASSSPNRGLAKNIQYF
TGTGCCAGCAGCTCCCCAAACAGGGGGTTAGCCAAAAACATTCAGTACTTC
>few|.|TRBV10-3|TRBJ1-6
CAISEQGRGGRNSPLHF
TGTGCCATCAGTGAGCAGGGGAGGGGAGGCCGAAATTCACCCCTCCACTTT
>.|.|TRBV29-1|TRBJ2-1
CSVEDLDSEYSYNEQFF
TGCAGCGTTGAAGATCTTGACAGCGAATACTCCTACAATGAGCAGTTCTTC